This T cell receptor beta chain emerged from a study of human T cells and chemical hapten exposure (dated by TCRdb to the early 2020s). With regard to the full study: For sensitization, 2% DPC in acetone was applied to a roughly 2 cm by roughly 2 cm area of upper inner arm skin. Patients additionally received weekly therapeutic DPC doses to the scalp throughout the approximately 24-week study period. Patch testing was performed on the upper back with Finn chambers containing 0.01% DPC, and the patch tests were scored after 6 days according to International Contact Dermatitis Research Group standards. Most of the patients in the cohort were female, and the cohort covered alopecia areata with under or over 50% scalp involvement, alopecia totalis and alopecia universalis. Libraries were pooled for sequencing, and variation in per-sample TCR yields was attributed mainly to small differences in library volumes within the pool. Peripheral blood TCR repertoire changes were tracked in vivo in alopecia patients during primary and secondary sensitization to the hapten diphenylcyclopropenone (DPC). Patient blood was sampled pre-sensitization (week 0) and at 2, 6 and about 24 weeks after DPC sensitization. Blood for TCR sequencing was provided by twenty-nine alopecia patients at one to four time points (pre-sensitization, 2, 6 and 24 weeks).

What this sample's time point label stands for: patch test 2, 6 weeks after DPC sensitization. Taken with the paper, the label for treatment or condition translates to: therapeutic diphenylcyclopropenone sensitization with weekly scalp DPC. At each patch-test visit, blood was drawn before the patch test was applied. To be eligible, patients had to be aged 18 to 70, diagnosed with alopecia and judged suitable for DPC therapy, while pregnant patients were excluded. Total RNA was extracted from unfractionated whole blood that had been collected in Tempus Blood RNA tubes. The CDR3 numbers 14 residues from cysteine through phenylalanine. Of the read, only the CDR3 DNA is kept; its 42 bases are in frame from base 1. In the germline V gene (reference sequence), CDR1 corresponds to MNHEY and CDR2 to SMNVEV. V is clipped by 3 bases and J by 4 bases, and the sequence between their germline boundaries is 11 bases long.

Comment on this clonotype: No cognate antigen has been identified for it. Qualities for individual bases were not recorded, and no much larger clone is one base off.

The library relied on RACE. TCRdb records NextSeq 500 as the sequencer. During library preparation, unique molecular identifiers were attached to individual cDNA molecules so that TCRs could be counted in a quantitative, reproducible way. Both TCR alpha and TCR beta chains were sequenced from each blood RNA sample. The source study handled its data this way. The median number of TCRs per sample was roughly 100,000, ranging from 23,224 to 690,600. The Decombinator software suite was used to annotate V, J and CDR3 in the TCR reads. Every sample was subsampled to the same number of TCRs (28,000) for the PS versus PT1 abundance plots. Expanded TCRs were defined as absent before sensitization and observed at least eight times at the 2-week time point. The public reads were run again by TCRdb, first through fastp at Q25 and then through MiXCR, and only productive beta chains were kept. Each record represents a unique CDR3 protein, reported with the most common genes and DNA among its rows. These V and J calls are TCRdb output, not the study's own analysis. The sample table records a few hundred thousand distinct CDR3 sequences; about 6% of these occur just once. Approximately 5.4% of the sample is taken by the ten largest.

The paper's findings and limits, for the study overall: Repeated subsampling changed both the strength of the expansion versus patch-test correlation and the threshold at which the correlation became significant. The number of PT1 expanded TCRs positively correlated with patch test score, significant at thresholds 8, 16 and 32 but not 4. Significantly more large CDR3 similarity clusters were formed by expanded TCRs than by pre-sensitization or healthy control sets, consistent with antigen-driven responses. Alopecia, a presumed autoimmune disease, was present in all patients, so the immune response of the patients might differ from that of healthy individuals. DPC sensitization did not change how many TCRs were above 1 in 1000 frequency, and no evidence was found of alterations in global repertoire structure.

This receptor was identified in a young woman with alopecia areata. Some clones in this sample may be carry-over from other donors' samples. The rearrangement combines TRBV27 with TRBJ2-3; the D gene is possibly TRBD2, with 6 bases matching. Sequencing was performed on whole blood, taken in connection with sensitization to the hapten diphenylcyclopropenone (DPC). The nucleotides are TGTGCCAGCAGTTTTGGCGGGGCGGCAGATACGCAGTATTTT. Its coded protein is CASSFGGAADTQYF.